These 19 T cell receptor beta chains were all obtained from the same sample, sequenced in a study of technical replicates of blood from a few donors. Using immunoSEQ multiplex PCR, the repertoire was profiled, and TCRdb retains in-frame clones only, with some absent. Of 75,000 to 100,000 clones in the sample, about 95% were seen once. Sequencing input: T cells isolated from PBMCs. Every receptor here comes from a human donor in good health.

This chain connects TRBV14 to TRBJ1-4; D not resolved. From germline, CDR1 is SGHDN and CDR2 FVKESK. The germline V and J ends were trimmed by 4 bases and 8 bases, with 14 bases remaining between them. The CDR3 covers 14 residues. The CDR3 is CASSPRIGREKLFF. CDR3 bases: TGTGCCAGCAGCCCTCGGATAGGGAGGGAAAAACTGTTTTTT.

The chain joins TRBV9 to TRBJ1-4; possible D gene TRBD1, 5 bases. This CDR3 has 15 residues. Germline lookup yields CDR1 SGDLS and CDR2 YYNGEE. V lost 0 bases and J lost 7, with 13 bases in between. This CDR3 is CASSVGGLKSEKLFF. The CDR3 region has the DNA TGTGCCAGCAGCGTAGGGGGACTGAAGAGTGAAAAACTGTTTTTT.

This chain joins TRBV4-3 and TRBJ1-4, with 7 bases identical to TRBD1. With 4 bases clipped from V and 8 bases from J, the junction kept 4 bases outside the gene matches. This CDR3 spans 13 amino acids. CDR1 and CDR2 from the germline V gene are LGHNA and YSLEER. CDR3 protein: CASSPQGQEKLFF. CDR3 DNA: TGCGCCAGCAGCCCCCAGGGACAGGAAAAACTGTTTTTT.

The V gene is TRBV6-1, the J gene TRBJ2-2; the D gene is possibly TRBD1 (5 bases). Germline CDR1 is MNHNS and CDR2 is SASEGT. V was pared by 3 bases and J by 4 bases, with 15 bases between. The CDR3 spans 16 residues. DNA of the CDR3: TGTGCCAGCAGTGACCCTATAGGGGTTACCACCGGGGAGCTGTTTTTT. Translating it yields CASSDPIGVTTGELFF.

This clone has just one count. This chain connects TRBV25-1 to TRBJ1-2; the match to TRBD1 covers 7 bases. Germline assignment: CDR1 MGHDK and CDR2 SYGVNS. Trimming cost V 9 bases and J 2 bases; bases outside gene matches: 21. The CDR3 is made up of 18 amino acids. The CDR3 DNA sequence: TGTGCCAGTTTGGGCCATAATGCCGGGACAGCTACGAACTATGGCTACACCTTC. Translated: CASLGHNAGTATNYGYTF.

The chain employs TRBV9 and TRBJ1-3; unclear D gene. Germline loops: CDR1 SGDLS, CDR2 YYNGEE. CDR3 length: 15 residues. The germline V and J ends were trimmed by 1 base and 1 base, with 9 bases remaining between them. CDR3 bases: TGTGCCAGCAGCGTAAACGATCAGTCTGGAAACACCATATATTTT. This gives the protein CASSVNDQSGNTIYF.

V and J are TRBV4-2 and TRBJ2-3, with unresolved D. The CDR3 has 15 amino acids. Germline CDR1 and CDR2: LGHNA and YNFKEQ. V lost 0 bases and J 2 bases, leaving 9 bases between the germline ends. Written as DNA, the CDR3 is TGTGCCAGCAGCCAAGAGGCTTACCCCACAGATACGCAGTATTTT. Translated: CASSQEAYPTDTQYF.

The chain combines TRBV27 with TRBJ1-5; TRBD1 aligns across 8 bases. V was pared by 5 bases and J by 0 bases, with 3 bases of the junction left unmatched. Germline-derived CDR1 and CDR2 are MNHEY and SMNVEV (reference sequence). The CDR3 contains 15 residues. This chain's CDR3 is CASSVTGVSNQPQHF. CDR3 nucleotides: TGTGCCAGCAGTGTGACAGGGGTTAGCAATCAGCCCCAGCATTTT.

The chain recombines TRBV6-5 with TRBJ2-6; D is undetermined. The V gene lost 8 bases and the J gene lost 0 bases, with 2 bases spanning the gap. Germline V gene lookup returns CDR1 MNHEY and CDR2 SVGAGI. The CDR3 has 12 residues. DNA for the CDR3: TGTGCCAGCTACTCTGGGGCCAACGTCCTGACTTTC. Its translation is CASYSGANVLTF.

This clone was observed a single time. The chain recombines TRBV29-1 with TRBJ1-2, with D possibly TRBD1 on 6 matching bases. Trimming stripped 6 bases from V and 7 bases from J, with 24 bases between. This CDR3 is 15 amino acids long. The germline V gene has CDR1 SQVTM and CDR2 ANQGSEA. In DNA form, the CDR3 reads TGCAGCGTGGGGGCCGGGGGGTTTTTTGATTTTGGCTACACCTTC. This codes for CSVGAGGFFDFGYTF. The whole variable domain, filled in from reference TRBV29-1 and TRBJ1-2, reads SAVISQKPSRDICQRGTSLTIQCQVDSQVTMMFWYRQQPGQSLTLIATANQGSEATYESGFVIDKFPISRPNLTFSTLTVSNMSPEDSSIYLCSVGAGGFFDFGYTFGSGTRLTVV.

V and J are TRBV18 and TRBJ2-7, with TRBD1 as a possible D gene (6 bases). Germline V gene data show CDR1 as KGHSH and CDR2 as LQKENI. Trimming left V 2 bases short and J 3 bases short, with 11 bases between. The CDR3 totals 14 residues. The CDR3 DNA reads as TGTGCCAGCTCACCAGAGACAGGTAACTACGAGCAGTACTTC. This translates into CASSPETGNYEQYF.

J is TRBJ2-7 and V is TRBV10-3, with 9 nucleotides matching TRBD1. This CDR3 contains 13 residues. Germline-derived CDR1 and CDR2 are ENHRY and SYGVKD. The trim removed 9 bases at V and 0 bases at J, leaving 3 bases unmatched. CDR3 bases: TGTGCCATGGGACAGGGATCCTCCTACGAGCAGTACTTC. This codes for CAMGQGSSYEQYF.

The chain joins TRBV27 to TRBJ2-3; 8 bases map to TRBD1. The V gene end was trimmed by 7 bases and the J gene end by 6 bases; junction bases not matched to a gene: 9. There are 14 residues in the CDR3. Germline CDR1 reads MNHEY; CDR2 reads SMNVEV (reference sequence). The CDR3 protein is CASMVLDRVDTQYF. DNA of the CDR3: TGTGCCAGCATGGTTTTGGACAGGGTTGATACGCAGTATTTT.

The genes are TRBV4-2 and TRBJ1-2; D is undetermined. The CDR3 loop spans 17 amino acids. Germline V gene data show CDR1 as LGHNA and CDR2 as YNFKEQ. The germline V and J ends were trimmed by 0 bases and 8 bases, with 22 bases remaining between them. The CDR3 nucleotides read TGTGCCAGCAGCCAAGAAATCACTTCGCGACTGATCGGCGGCTACACCTTC. As protein: CASSQEITSRLIGGYTF.

This clone is a singleton in its sample. The chain has TRBV4-3 and TRBJ2-1; 8 bases are a match to TRBD2. The CDR3 loop spans 17 amino acids. Trimming cost V 4 bases and J 1 base; bases outside gene matches: 9. CDR1 is LGHNA and CDR2 is YSLEER in the germline V gene. As DNA, the CDR3 is TGCGCCAGCAGCCCCTTCAGCGCGGGAGGATCCTACAATGAGCAGTTCTTC. Translating gives CASSPFSAGGSYNEQFF.

V is TRBV7-9 and J is TRBJ2-1; D is ambiguous. Germline-derived CDR1 and CDR2 are SEHNR and FQNEAQ (reference sequence). Trimming left V 7 bases short and J 15 bases short, with 28 bases between. The CDR3 length is 15 residues. The CDR3 sequence: CASIATRFLWCPAFF. In DNA, the CDR3 is TGTGCCAGCATCGCGACCAGGTTTTTGTGGTGTCCCGCGTTCTTC. The variable domain in full, with the rest retrieved from reference TRBV7-9 and TRBJ2-1, is DTGVSQNPRHKITKRGQNVTFRCDPISEHNRLYWYRQTLGQGPEFLTYFQNEAQLEKSRLLSDRFSAERPKGSFSTLEIQRTEQGDSAMYLCASIATRFLWCPAFFGPGTRLTVL.

This sequence joins TRBV7-3 and TRBJ2-1, with 10 nucleotides matching TRBD2. The CDR3 has 16 residues. Trimming removed 8 bases from V and 5 bases from J; junction bases left unmatched: 12. Germline V CDR1 and CDR2: SGHTA, FQGTGA. CDR3 coding DNA: TGTGCCAGCGGATCTAGCGGGAGTTTTATCGACAATGAGCAGTTCTTC. Encoded protein: CASGSSGSFIDNEQFF.

The gene calls are TRBV5-1 and TRBJ2-3; D might be TRBD1 (5 bases). This CDR3 has 15 amino acids. Germline CDR1 SGHRS, CDR2 YFSETQ. The germline V and J ends were trimmed by 4 bases and 2 bases, with 14 bases remaining between them. The CDR3 coding sequence is TGCGCCAGCAGCCAGGGAAGTCAGTACACAGATACGCAGTATTTT. It is translated as CASSQGSQYTDTQYF.

The chain carries TRBV2 and TRBJ2-2; 11 positions match TRBD2. The CDR3 loop spans 16 amino acids. Trimming removed 2 bases from V and 5 bases from J; junction bases left unmatched: 4. Looked up from germline, CDR1 is SNHLY and CDR2 is FYNNEI. The CDR3 DNA reads TGTGCCAGCAGTGAAATAGCGGGGGGGGGAACCGGGGAGCTGTTTTTT. It is translated as CASSEIAGGGTGELFF.